The TCR beta chain under discussion was sequenced for a study of shared clonotypes between healthy human individuals. Assay: immunoSEQ multiplex PCR; the TCRdb copy retains only in-frame clones and omits some. The sample lists fewer than 200,000 clones, approximately 62% occurring once. CD4+ cell separation produced CD45RA+ naive and CD45RA-negative memory subsets. The CDR3 totals 14 residues. The germline gives CDR1 SGHRS, CDR2 YFSETQ. With 0 bases removed from V and 3 bases from J, the gap between germline ends came to 9 bases. This clone appeared a few times. The gene calls are TRBV5-1 and TRBJ1-1; possible D gene TRBD1, 5 bases. The TCR originated in a man aged 30-40 years in good health. The sequenced material came from memory CD4+ T cells sorted from blood. The subset denotes: CD45RA-negative fraction. The CDR3: CASSLAWDDTEAFF. In DNA form, the CDR3 reads TGCGCCAGCAGCTTGGCGTGGGACGACACTGAAGCTTTCTTT.